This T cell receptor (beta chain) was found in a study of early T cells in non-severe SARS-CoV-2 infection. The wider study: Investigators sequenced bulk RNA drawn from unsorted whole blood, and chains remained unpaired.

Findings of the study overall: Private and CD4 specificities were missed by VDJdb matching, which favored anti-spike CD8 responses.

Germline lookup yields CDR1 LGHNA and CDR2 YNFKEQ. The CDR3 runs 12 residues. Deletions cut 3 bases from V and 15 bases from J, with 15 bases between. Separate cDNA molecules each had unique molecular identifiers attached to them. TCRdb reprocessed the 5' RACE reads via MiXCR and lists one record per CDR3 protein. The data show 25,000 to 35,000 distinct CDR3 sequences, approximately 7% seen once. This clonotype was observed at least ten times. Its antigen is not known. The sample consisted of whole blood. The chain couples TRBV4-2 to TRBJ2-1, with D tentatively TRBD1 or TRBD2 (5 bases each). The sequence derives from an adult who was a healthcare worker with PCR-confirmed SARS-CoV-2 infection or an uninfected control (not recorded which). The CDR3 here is CASSQPGPVMFF. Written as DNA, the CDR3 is TGTGCCAGCAGCCAGCCGGGACCGGTAATGTTCTTC.